The sequence of this TCR beta chain was determined in a study of type 1 regulatory T cells. Study background: T-allo10 is a Tr1-enriched, alloantigen-specific CD4 T cell product made in vitro.

Germline V CDR1 and CDR2: MGHRA, YSYEKL. Trimming took off 4 bases at V and 1 base at J, with 14 bases between the two ends. This CDR3 region has 16 residues. TCRdb re-called the reads with MiXCR, one entry per CDR3 protein. This sample has 88,000 or so distinct CDR3 sequences, with roughly 31% found just once. This clonotype was observed a few times. Sequenced: CD4+ T cells, either the whole sample or a sorted fraction (not recorded which). The V call is TRBV4-1, the J call TRBJ1-5; the D is unclear. The receptor was derived from a human donor in good health. This CDR3 reads CASSPRAVSSNQPQHF. The CDR3 nucleotides are TGCGCCAGCAGCCCCAGAGCAGTTTCGAGCAATCAGCCCCAGCATTTT.